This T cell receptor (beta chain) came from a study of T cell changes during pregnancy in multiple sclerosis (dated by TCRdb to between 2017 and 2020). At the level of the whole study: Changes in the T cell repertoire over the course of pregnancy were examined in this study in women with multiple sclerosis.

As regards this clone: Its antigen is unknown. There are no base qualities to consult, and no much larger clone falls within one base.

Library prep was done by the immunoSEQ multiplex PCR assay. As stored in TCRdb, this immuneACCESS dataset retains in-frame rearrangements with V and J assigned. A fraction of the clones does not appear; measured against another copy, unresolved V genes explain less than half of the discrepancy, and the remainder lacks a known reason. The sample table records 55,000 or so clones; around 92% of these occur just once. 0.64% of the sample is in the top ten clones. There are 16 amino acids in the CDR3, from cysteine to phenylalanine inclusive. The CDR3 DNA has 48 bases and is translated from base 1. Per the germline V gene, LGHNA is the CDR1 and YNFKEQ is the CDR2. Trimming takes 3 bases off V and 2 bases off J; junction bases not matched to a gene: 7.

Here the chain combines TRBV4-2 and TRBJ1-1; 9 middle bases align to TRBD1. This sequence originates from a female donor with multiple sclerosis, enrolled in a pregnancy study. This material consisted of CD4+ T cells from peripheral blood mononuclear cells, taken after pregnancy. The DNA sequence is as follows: TGTGCCAGCAGCCATCTTGACAGGGGGAAAAACACTGAAGCTTTCTTT. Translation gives CASSHLDRGKNTEAFF.